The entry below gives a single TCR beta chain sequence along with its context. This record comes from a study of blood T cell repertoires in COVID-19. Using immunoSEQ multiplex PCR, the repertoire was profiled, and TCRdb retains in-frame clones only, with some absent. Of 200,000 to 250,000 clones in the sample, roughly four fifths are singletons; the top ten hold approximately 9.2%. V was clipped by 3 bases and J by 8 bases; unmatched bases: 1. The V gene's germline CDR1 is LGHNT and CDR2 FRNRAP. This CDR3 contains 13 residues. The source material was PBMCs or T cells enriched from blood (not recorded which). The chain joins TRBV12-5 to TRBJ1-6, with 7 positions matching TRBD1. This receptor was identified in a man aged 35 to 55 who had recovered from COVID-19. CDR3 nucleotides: TGTGCTAGTGGTTTAGGGGGCTATTCACCCCTCCACTTT. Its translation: CASGLGGYSPLHF.